Shown below are 16 T cell receptor beta chains from a single sample sequenced in a study of T cell responses to AZD1222 COVID-19 vaccine. The method was immunoSEQ multiplex PCR; TCRdb's version includes in-frame clones alone and lacks a portion of them. The sample carries about 160,000 clones, more than 80% recorded once. Sequences were derived from peripheral blood, sampled 28 days after the second AZD1222 dose. Every receptor here comes from an adult who received the AZD1222 COVID-19 vaccine.

The CDR3 spells CASSPMGQGNTEAFF. The CDR3 coding sequence is TGTGCCAGCTCACCAATGGGACAGGGGAACACTGAAGCTTTCTTT. This rearrangement joins TRBV18 to TRBJ1-1, with TRBD1 identical over 9 bases. Germline values: CDR1 KGHSH, CDR2 LQKENI. This CDR3 region has 15 residues. The trim removed 2 bases at V and 1 base at J, leaving 2 bases unmatched.

This clone was recorded a few times. Other DNA sequences of this sample code for an identical CDR3. The V and J genes are TRBV18 and TRBJ1-1, with 8 bases aligning to TRBD1. The V gene end was trimmed by 3 bases and the J gene end by 4 bases; junction bases not matched to a gene: 4. The CDR3 runs 14 residues. The germline V gene has CDR1 KGHSH and CDR2 LQKENI. CDR3: CASSPQGASTEAFF. DNA of the CDR3: TGTGCCAGCTCACCGCAGGGGGCCAGCACTGAAGCTTTCTTT.

The rearrangement joins TRBV5-1 to TRBJ2-7, with TRBD1 identical over 9 bases. Germline trimming cut 2 bases from V and 6 bases from J; bases unmatched to any gene: 6. This CDR3 comprises 14 residues. The germline gives CDR1 SGHRS, CDR2 YFSETQ. The CDR3 sequence: CASSFRDRVGEQYF. DNA for the CDR3: TGCGCCAGCAGCTTCAGGGACAGGGTAGGCGAGCAGTACTTC.

V gene TRBV11-2 combines with J gene TRBJ1-5, with TRBD1 as a possible D gene (6 bases). Germline CDR1 is SGHAT and CDR2 is FQNNGV. This CDR3 has 13 residues. V lost 5 bases to trimming and J lost 7 bases, with 12 bases between them. CDR3 amino acids: CASSARGGQPQHF. The DNA for the CDR3 is TGTGCCAGCAGCGCCAGGGGAGGCCAGCCCCAGCATTTT.

The gene calls are TRBV3-1 (or the pseudogene TRBV3-2) and TRBJ2-1; TRBD2 agrees at 12 bases. Per the germline V gene, CDR1 is LGHDT and CDR2 is YNNKEL (reference sequence). The CDR3 is 15 residues long. V dropped 1 base and J dropped 6; count of bases not matched to a gene: 1. CDR3 amino acids: CASSQGTSGINEQFF. CDR3 nucleotide sequence: TGTGCCAGCAGCCAAGGGACTAGCGGGATCAATGAGCAGTTCTTC.

The rearrangement links TRBV4-2 to TRBJ1-5; D remains unclear. V was clipped by 0 bases and J by 7 bases, with 4 bases between them. The CDR3 has 12 amino acids. Germline CDR1 is LGHNA and CDR2 is YNFKEQ. CDR3 residues: CASSQDNQPQHF. The CDR3 DNA follows: TGTGCCAGCAGCCAAGACAACCAGCCCCAGCATTTT.

The J gene is TRBJ2-3, the V gene TRBV9; D remains ambiguous. V was shortened by 2 bases and J by 2 bases, with 6 bases between the two germline ends. CDR1 and CDR2 from the germline V gene are SGDLS and YYNGEE. There are 13 residues in the CDR3. The CDR3 DNA follows: TGTGCCAGCAGCGTCCTTAACACAGATACGCAGTATTTT. Its translation is CASSVLNTDTQYF.

This chain connects TRBV5-1 to TRBJ1-2; 7 nucleotides match TRBD1. With V trimmed by 7 bases and J by 8 bases, 11 bases remained unmatched. CDR3 size: 13 residues. Looked up from germline, CDR1 is SGHRS and CDR2 is YFSETQ. The CDR3 here is CASRVEGARGYTF. CDR3 bases: TGCGCCAGCCGGGTCGAGGGGGCCAGAGGCTACACCTTC.

The rearrangement uses TRBV27 and TRBJ2-3; D may be TRBD1 or TRBD2 (5 bases each). The V end was cut by 3 bases, the J end by 2 bases, with 12 bases between. The germline CDR1 and CDR2 sequences are MNHEY and SMNVEV (reference sequence). There are 15 residues in the CDR3. The CDR3 reads CASSFQGVPTDTQYF. DNA for the CDR3: TGTGCCAGCAGTTTTCAGGGAGTCCCCACAGATACGCAGTATTTT.

This clone was recorded a few times. This sequence joins TRBV10-2 and TRBJ1-2; D call uncertain. The CDR3 has 14 residues. Germline values: CDR1 WSHSY, CDR2 SAAADI. V was shortened by 4 bases and J by 3 bases, with 12 bases between the two germline ends. The CDR3 loop is CASSARLQDYGYTF. DNA for the CDR3: TGCGCCAGCAGTGCCCGACTACAAGACTATGGCTACACCTTC.

This chain joins TRBV15 and TRBJ1-2, with 8 bases lining up with TRBD1. The CDR3 has 14 amino acids. V trimming: 5 bases; J trimming: 3 bases; junction bases outside the gene matches: 5. CDR1 is LNHNV and CDR2 is YYDKDF in the germline V gene (reference sequence). The CDR3 coding sequence is TGTGCCACCAGCCCAGGGACAGGATACTATGGCTACACCTTC. Translation gives CATSPGTGYYGYTF. The variable domain in full, completed from reference TRBV15 and TRBJ1-2, reads DAMVIQNPRYQVTQFGKPVTLSCSQTLNHNVMYWYQQKSSQAPKLLFHYYDKDFNNEADTPDNFQSRRPNTSFCFLDIRSPGLGDTAMYLCATSPGTGYYGYTFGSGTRLTVV.

This chain uses TRBV6-5 with TRBJ2-7; D possibly corresponds to TRBD2 (6 bases). The ends were cut back, 6 bases at V and 4 bases at J, with 16 bases in the middle. This CDR3 comprises 14 residues. Germline values: CDR1 MNHEY, CDR2 SVGAGI. The CDR3 DNA sequence: TGTGCCAGCAGCCAAGCCGGGACTCAGTACGAGCAGTACTTC. Its translation is CASSQAGTQYEQYF.

The CDR3 nucleotides read TGTGCCAGCTCCGGGACACGCGAGCAGTACTTC. Translated: CASSGTREQYF. The chain is built from TRBV6-5 and TRBJ2-7; TRBD1 might be the D (6 bases). This CDR3 has 11 amino acids. Trimming removed 8 bases at V and 6 bases at J, with 11 bases between. The germline V gene has CDR1 MNHEY and CDR2 SVGAGI.

The V gene is TRBV6-5, the J gene TRBJ1-1; D is uncertain. Germline V gene data show CDR1 as MNHEY and CDR2 as SVGAGI. The CDR3 spans 11 residues. Between the trimmed V and J ends, which lost 7 bases and 9 bases, there was a span of 12 bases. The CDR3 is CASTTGQKAFF. The CDR3 region has the DNA TGTGCCAGCACCACCGGGCAGAAAGCTTTCTTT.

This clone was seen just once. In DNA, the CDR3 is TGTGCCAGCAGTCTCACCGGGACAGGGGAACCTAATGAAAAACTGTTTTTT. Translating it yields CASSLTGTGEPNEKLFF. V is TRBV27 and J is TRBJ1-4; 10 nucleotides line up with TRBD1. The CDR3 length is 17 residues. The V and J ends lost 5 bases and 3 bases, in that order; junction bases with no gene match: 9. Per the germline V gene, CDR1 is MNHEY and CDR2 is SMNVEV (reference sequence).

The chain uses TRBV2 and TRBJ2-2, with TRBD2 identical over 7 bases. Germline CDR1 and CDR2: SNHLY and FYNNEI. The CDR3 covers 15 residues. Losses at the gene ends were 4 bases for V and 3 bases for J; bases not matched to a gene: 5. This CDR3 reads CASSGREWDTGELFF. CDR3 DNA sequence: TGTGCCAGCAGTGGGCGGGAGTGGGACACCGGGGAGCTGTTTTTT. The full variable domain, in which reference TRBV2 and TRBJ2-2 provide the parts outside the CDR3, is EPEVTQTPSHQVTQMGQEVILRCVPISNHLYFYWYRQILGQKVEFLVSFYNNEISEKSEIFDDQFSVERPDGSNFTLKIRSTKLEDSAMYFCASSGREWDTGELFFGEGSRLTVL.